What follows are 31 T cell receptor beta chains derived from one specimen sequenced in a study of cytomegalovirus exposure and HLA in healthy donors. Primers included in the PCR were 60 Vbeta and 13 Jbeta primers. TCRdb's copy holds only in-frame clones and misses some; the assay was immunoSEQ multiplex PCR. This sample yields some 90,000 clones, of which around 77% are seen a single time; around 0.53% belongs to the top ten. Sequenced material: PBMCs. The origin of the receptors is a young man in good health and CMV-seronegative.

The chain recombines TRBV14 with TRBJ1-2; D call uncertain. The CDR3 spans 12 residues. Trimming cost V 6 bases and J 8 bases, with 13 bases left between them. Per germline, CDR1 SGHDN and CDR2 FVKESK. The CDR3 sequence is CASRTDVGGYTF. The CDR3 DNA follows: TGTGCCAGCAGAACAGACGTCGGAGGCTACACCTTC.

This clone has a single count. The V call is TRBV9, the J call TRBJ1-2; 10 nucleotides line up with TRBD1. V was clipped by 4 bases and J by 4 bases; unmatched bases: 10. There are 16 residues in the CDR3. Germline-derived CDR1 and CDR2 are SGDLS and YYNGEE. The CDR3: CASSTSGTGEVYGYTF. In DNA, the CDR3 is TGTGCCAGCAGCACATCCGGGACAGGGGAGGTCTATGGCTACACCTTC.

The gene calls are TRBV27 and TRBJ2-7; 7 nucleotides align to TRBD1. Germline CDR1 MNHEY, CDR2 SMNVEV (reference sequence). V lost 5 bases, J lost 4 bases, and 5 bases stayed unmatched. This CDR3 has 13 amino acids. The CDR3 DNA reads as TGTGCCAGCAGTCCATACAGGGGTTACGAGCAGTACTTC. It specifies CASSPYRGYEQYF.

The gene calls are TRBV27 and TRBJ1-2; 9 bases match TRBD1. After removal of 5 bases from V and 6 bases from J, the junction contained 10 bases not matched to a gene. This CDR3 is built from 15 residues. The germline V gene has CDR1 MNHEY and CDR2 SMNVEV (reference sequence). The CDR3 coding sequence is TGTGCCAGCAGTCCGAGGGACAGGGCCAGCGATGGCTACACCTTC. This sequence encodes CASSPRDRASDGYTF.

This clone was found once. This chain links TRBV5-1 with TRBJ1-2, with 9 bases that match TRBD1. This CDR3 has 15 amino acids. CDR1 is SGHRS and CDR2 is YFSETQ in the germline V gene. With V trimmed by 3 bases and J by 7 bases, 10 bases remained unmatched. The CDR3 DNA is TGCGCCAGCAGCTGGGGGACAGGGACTTTTGGTGGCTACACCTTC. This translates into CASSWGTGTFGGYTF.

The chain couples TRBV28 to TRBJ1-5, with TRBD1 as a possible D gene (5 bases). The V and J ends lost 7 bases and 0 bases respectively, with 13 bases between them. The CDR3 totals 15 residues. CDR1 is MDHEN and CDR2 is SYDVKM in the germline V gene. The CDR3 loop is CASTPGLISNQPQHF. The CDR3 coding sequence is TGTGCCAGCACCCCGGGACTCATTAGCAATCAGCCCCAGCATTTT.

This clone was seen just once. The CDR3 is CASSEVGEQYV. The CDR3 DNA sequence: TGTGCCAGCAGTGAAGTGGGCGAGCAGTACGTC. The rearrangement links TRBV6-1 to TRBJ2-7; D not resolved. Trimming left V 1 base short and J 6 bases short, with 4 bases between. The CDR3 is made up of 11 amino acids. Looked up from germline, CDR1 is MNHNS and CDR2 is SASEGT.

The chain couples TRBV19 to TRBJ2-7; no clear D gene. The CDR3 extends over 14 amino acids. Germline-derived CDR1 and CDR2 are LNHDA and SQIVND (reference sequence). V was shortened by 2 bases and J by 5 bases, with 13 bases between the two germline ends. The DNA for the CDR3 is TGTGCCAGTAGTATATTACGGTTAGGACACGAGCAGTACGTC. Translating it yields CASSILRLGHEQYV.

V and J are TRBV18 and TRBJ1-1, with a tentative D call TRBD1 (5 bases). V lost 3 bases to trimming and J lost 11 bases, with 25 bases between them. The CDR3 covers 16 residues. Per the germline V gene, CDR1 is KGHSH and CDR2 is LQKENI. The CDR3 is CASSPNQVPLLGLAFF. The CDR3 DNA follows: TGTGCCAGCTCACCTAACCAAGTCCCCTTGTTGGGGCTGGCTTTCTTT.

The rearrangement joins TRBV10-2 to TRBJ1-2; 8 bases fit TRBD1. J gave up 2 bases and V 0 bases, and 2 bases lay outside the gene matches. Germline V CDR1 and CDR2: WSHSY, SAAADI. The CDR3 runs 15 residues. In DNA, the CDR3 is TGCGCCAGCAGTGAGTCACGGACAGGGAACTATGGCTACACCTTC. It yields the protein CASSESRTGNYGYTF.

The CDR3 nucleotides read TGTGCCAGCAGCTTTAGCGGAGCCAGCGGGGAGCTGTTTTTT. It specifies CASSFSGASGELFF. The chain recombines TRBV7-8 with TRBJ2-2, with a possible D match to TRBD2 (6 bases). V was shortened by 3 bases and J by 7 bases, with 12 bases between the two germline ends. The V gene's germline CDR1 is SGHVS and CDR2 FQNEAQ. The CDR3 spans 14 residues.

This clone was seen a few times. The J gene is TRBJ2-3, the V gene TRBV10-3, with 8 bases lining up with TRBD1. The CDR3 is made up of 14 amino acids. V shed 4 bases, J shed 6 bases, and the junction held 6 bases outside the gene matches. Germline V gives CDR1 ENHRY, CDR2 SYGVKD. The CDR3 spells CAISGGQVTDTQYF. DNA for the CDR3: TGTGCCATCAGTGGGGGACAGGTCACGGATACGCAGTATTTT.

The V gene is TRBV6-1, the J gene TRBJ1-2; 10 bases align to TRBD1. V was pared by 5 bases and J by 6 bases, with 3 bases of the junction left unmatched. The germline V gene has CDR1 MNHNS and CDR2 SASEGT. The length of the CDR3 is 13 residues. This CDR3 reads CASSRTGGHGYTF. The CDR3 DNA sequence: TGTGCCAGCAGTAGGACAGGGGGGCATGGCTACACCTTC.

This clone was picked up a small number of times. The V and J genes are TRBV19 and TRBJ1-2, with 7 bases that match TRBD1. The junction had 10 bases not matched to a gene; V was cut back by 5 bases and J by 4 bases. The CDR3 is 15 residues long. Germline V CDR1 and CDR2: LNHDA, SQIVND (reference sequence). CDR3 sequence: CASSVGRRDSYGYTF. The CDR3 bases are TGTGCCAGTAGTGTAGGAAGAAGGGACAGCTATGGCTACACCTTC.

This clone was seen more than once but under ten times. J is TRBJ2-7 and V is TRBV9; 9 bases agree with TRBD1. Germline CDR1 reads SGDLS; CDR2 reads YYNGEE. CDR3 size: 16 residues. Unmatched junction bases numbered 11, after V lost 4 bases and J lost 3 bases. The CDR3 DNA reads as TGTGCCAGCAGCCCCAGGACCGGGACAGGGTACTACGAGCAGTACTTC. Translating it yields CASSPRTGTGYYEQYF.

This clone has only one observation. This chain links TRBV29-1 with TRBJ1-1; D might be TRBD1 (5 bases). Per germline, CDR1 SQVTM and CDR2 ANQGSEA. V lost 4 bases, J lost 0 bases, and 9 bases lay in between. The CDR3 sequence is 13 residues long. This CDR3 reads CSVAQVMNTEAFF. Written as DNA, the CDR3 is TGCAGCGTTGCACAGGTGATGAACACTGAAGCTTTCTTT.

V is TRBV7-6 and J is TRBJ1-3; possibly TRBD1 for D (6 bases). The CDR3 is made up of 14 amino acids. Germline V gene lookup returns CDR1 SGHVS and CDR2 FNYEAQ. The V gene lost 5 bases and the J gene lost 0 bases, with 8 bases spanning the gap. Written as DNA, the CDR3 is TGTGCCAGCAGCCAGGACAGCTCTGGAAACACCATATATTTT. Protein: CASSQDSSGNTIYF.

For this clone: Mismatch with germline at one junction end may stem from a read error. This chain links TRBV7-6 with TRBJ1-1; TRBD1 agrees at 7 bases. Germline CDR1 is SGHVS and CDR2 is FNYEAQ. This CDR3 is 13 amino acids long. CDR3 nucleotide sequence: TGTGCCAGCGGCTTAGGGGGCCACCTTGAAGCTTTCTTT. Translation: CASGLGGHLEAFF.

The chain couples TRBV5-1 to TRBJ1-1; unclear D gene. The CDR3 sequence is 15 residues long. Trimming took 4 bases from V and 1 from J, leaving 14 bases between them. Per the germline V gene, CDR1 is SGHRS and CDR2 is YFSETQ. DNA for the CDR3: TGCGCCAGCAGCCCACGAGGCGGATCGAACACTGAAGCTTTCTTT. Protein: CASSPRGGSNTEAFF.

V gene TRBV11-2 combines with J gene TRBJ1-1, with D possibly being TRBD1 (5 bases). Germline assignment: CDR1 SGHAT and CDR2 FQNNGV. This CDR3 has 14 residues. Trimming removed 1 base from V and 4 bases from J, with 10 bases in between. CDR3 DNA sequence: TGTGCCAGCAGCTTAGGCCCGGGGGGCACTGAAGCTTTCTTT. Protein product: CASSLGPGGTEAFF.

CDR3 amino acids: CASSLDRETQYF. In DNA form, the CDR3 reads TGTGCCAGCAGCTTGGACAGAGAGACCCAGTACTTC. The J gene is TRBJ2-5, the V gene TRBV7-3, with D perhaps matching TRBD1 (6 bases). Germline V gene lookup returns CDR1 SGHTA and CDR2 FQGTGA. V lost 3 bases and J lost 4, with 6 bases in between. The CDR3 length is 12 residues.

The J gene is TRBJ1-1, the V gene TRBV28, with 7 bases identical to TRBD1. This CDR3 comprises 13 residues. The V gene's germline CDR1 is MDHEN and CDR2 SYDVKM. Unmatched junction bases numbered 7, after V lost 2 bases and J lost 10 bases. The CDR3, as DNA: TGTGCCAGCAGTTTAAGGGGGACAGTCGCAGCTTTCTTT. Protein product: CASSLRGTVAAFF.

The chain links TRBV5-4 to TRBJ2-1; tentative D call: TRBD2 (6 bases). V shed 0 bases and J shed 2 bases, with 12 bases lying between them. CDR3 length equals 16 residues. CDR1 is SGHNT and CDR2 is YYREEE in the germline V gene (reference sequence). The CDR3, as DNA: TGTGCCAGCAGCTTGGGTCTGGCGGGAACCTACAATGAGCAGTTCTTC. Encoded protein: CASSLGLAGTYNEQFF.

The J gene is TRBJ2-2, the V gene TRBV7-8; TRBD2 matches 8 bases. Trimming cost V 6 bases and J 2 bases; bases outside gene matches: 14. CDR3 length: 18 residues. The germline V gene has CDR1 SGHVS and CDR2 FQNEAQ. The CDR3 reads CASRPSPLSGRNTGELFF. The CDR3 bases are TGTGCCAGCAGACCGTCCCCACTAAGCGGGAGAAACACCGGGGAGCTGTTTTTT.

V gene TRBV7-2 combines with J gene TRBJ1-2; TRBD1 agrees at 8 bases. V lost 6 bases and J lost 8; bases outside the gene matches: 11. Germline CDR1 SGHTA, CDR2 FQGNSA. The CDR3 is 14 amino acids. The CDR3 coding sequence is TGTGCCAGCAGAATGGGACAGGACCCGGGCGGCTACACCTTC. As protein: CASRMGQDPGGYTF. Supplemented by reference TRBV7-2 and TRBJ1-2, the full variable domain reads GAGVSQSPSNKVTEKGKDVELRCDPISGHTALYWYRQSLGQGLEFLIYFQGNSAPDKSGLPSDRFSAERTGGSVSTLTIQRTQQEDSAVYLCASRMGQDPGGYTFGSGTRLTVV.

J is TRBJ2-2 and V is TRBV11-3; 10 positions agree with TRBD2. The CDR3 sequence is 17 residues long. Germline CDR1 SGHNT, CDR2 YENEEA. After removal of 5 bases from V and 4 bases from J, the junction contained 10 bases not matched to a gene. CDR3 sequence (DNA): TGTGCCAGCAGCCCGTGGTCTAGCGGGAGAGTCACCGGGGAGCTGTTTTTT. It codes for CASSPWSSGRVTGELFF.

This clone was seen a few times. V is TRBV7-3 and J is TRBJ2-1; 8 nucleotides agree with TRBD2. CDR1 is SGHTA and CDR2 is FQGTGA in the germline V gene. The V segment lost 2 bases and the J segment 8 bases; nucleotides outside the gene matches: 2. This CDR3 contains 13 residues. Written as DNA, the CDR3 is TGTGCCAGCAGCTTAGGAGCGGGAGATGAGCAGTTCTTC. Encoded protein: CASSLGAGDEQFF.

The chain couples TRBV7-9 to TRBJ2-3, with a possible D match to TRBD1 (5 bases). Germline V gives CDR1 SEHNR, CDR2 FQNEAQ (reference sequence). Trimming removed 5 bases at V and 4 bases at J, with 7 bases between. This CDR3 contains 12 residues. CDR3 amino acids: CASSPGSDTQYF. As DNA, the CDR3 is TGTGCCAGCAGCCCAGGGTCAGATACGCAGTATTTT.

The rearrangement joins TRBV18 to TRBJ2-5; D gene uncertain. V was clipped by 2 bases and J by 5 bases, with 9 bases between them. Germline V gene lookup returns CDR1 KGHSH and CDR2 LQKENI. This CDR3 has 13 amino acids. CDR3 sequence reads: CASSPSIFETQYF. CDR3 DNA: TGTGCCAGCTCACCAAGCATCTTCGAGACCCAGTACTTC.

The V and J genes are TRBV11-1 and TRBJ1-3, with D possibly being TRBD1 (5 bases). Germline V gene lookup returns CDR1 SGHAT and CDR2 FQDESV (reference sequence). The V end lost 2 bases, the J end lost 4 bases, and 6 bases lay between the germline ends. This CDR3 is built from 13 residues. Here the CDR3 reads CASSLQGGNTIYF. CDR3 coding DNA: TGTGCCAGCAGCTTACAGGGAGGAAACACCATATATTTT.

The chain links TRBV5-4 to TRBJ2-5, with D possibly matching TRBD2 (6 bases). The V end lost 1 base, the J end lost 2 bases, and 9 bases lay between the germline ends. CDR3 length: 14 amino acids. Germline loops: CDR1 SGHNT, CDR2 YYREEE (reference sequence). The CDR3 DNA reads TGTGCCAGCAGCTTGCGGGAGACGCAAGAGACCCAGTACTTC. It translates to CASSLRETQETQYF. Complete variable domain (other parts from reference TRBV5-4 and TRBJ2-5): ETGVTQSPTHLIKTRGQQVTLRCSSQSGHNTVSWYQQALGQGPQFIFQYYREEENGRGNFPPRFSGLQFPNYSSELNVNALELDDSALYLCASSLRETQETQYFGPGTRLLVL.